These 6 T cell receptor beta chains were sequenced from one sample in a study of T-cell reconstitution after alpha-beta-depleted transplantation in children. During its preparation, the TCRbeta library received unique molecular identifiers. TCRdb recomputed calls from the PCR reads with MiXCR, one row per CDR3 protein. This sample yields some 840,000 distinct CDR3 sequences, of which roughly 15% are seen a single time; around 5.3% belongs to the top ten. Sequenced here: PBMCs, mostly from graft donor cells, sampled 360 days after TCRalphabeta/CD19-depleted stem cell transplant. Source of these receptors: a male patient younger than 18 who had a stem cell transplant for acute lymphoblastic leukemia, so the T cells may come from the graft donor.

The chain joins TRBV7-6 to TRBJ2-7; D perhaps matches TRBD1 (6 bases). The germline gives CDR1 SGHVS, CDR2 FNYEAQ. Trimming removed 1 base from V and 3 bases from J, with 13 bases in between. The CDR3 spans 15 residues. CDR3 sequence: CASSLGDTIHYEQYF. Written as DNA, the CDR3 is TGTGCCAGCAGCTTAGGGGACACGATTCACTACGAGCAGTACTTC. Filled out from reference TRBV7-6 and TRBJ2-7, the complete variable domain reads GAGVSQSPRYKVTKRGQDVALRCDPISGHVSLYWYRQALGQGPEFLTYFNYEAQQDKSGLPNDRFSAERPEGSISTLTIQRTEQRDSAMYRCASSLGDTIHYEQYFGPGTRLTVT.

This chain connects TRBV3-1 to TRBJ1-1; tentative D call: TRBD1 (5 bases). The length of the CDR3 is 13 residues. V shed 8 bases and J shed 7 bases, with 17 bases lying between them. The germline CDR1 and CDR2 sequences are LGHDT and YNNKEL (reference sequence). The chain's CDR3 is CASGRRGENEAFF. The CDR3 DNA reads TGTGCCAGCGGACGACGAGGGGAGAATGAAGCTTTCTTT.

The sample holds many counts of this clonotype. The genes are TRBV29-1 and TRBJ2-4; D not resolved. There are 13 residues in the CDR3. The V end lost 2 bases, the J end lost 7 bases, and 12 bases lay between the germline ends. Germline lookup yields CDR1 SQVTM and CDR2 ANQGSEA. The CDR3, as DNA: TGCAGCGTTGAAATTCATGGGGTGAACATTCAGTACTTC. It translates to CSVEIHGVNIQYF.

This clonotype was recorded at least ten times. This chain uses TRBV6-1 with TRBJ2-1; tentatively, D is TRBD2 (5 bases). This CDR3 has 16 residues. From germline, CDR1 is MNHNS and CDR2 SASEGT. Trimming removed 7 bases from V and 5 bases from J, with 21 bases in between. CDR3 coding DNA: TGTGCCAGCAACGGATTTTCCCCCGGGGAAGACAATGAGCAGTTCTTC. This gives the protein CASNGFSPGEDNEQFF.

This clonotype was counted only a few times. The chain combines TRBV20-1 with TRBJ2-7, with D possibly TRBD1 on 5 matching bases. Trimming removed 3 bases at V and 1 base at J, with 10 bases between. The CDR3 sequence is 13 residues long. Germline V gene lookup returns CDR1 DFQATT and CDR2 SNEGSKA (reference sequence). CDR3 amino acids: CSARPRVSYEQYF. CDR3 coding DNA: TGCAGTGCTAGGCCCAGGGTTTCCTACGAGCAGTACTTC.

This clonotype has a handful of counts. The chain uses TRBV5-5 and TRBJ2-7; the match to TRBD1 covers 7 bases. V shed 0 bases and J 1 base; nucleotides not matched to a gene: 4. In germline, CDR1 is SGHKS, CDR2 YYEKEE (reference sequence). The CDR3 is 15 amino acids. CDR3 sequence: CASSLVVGQSYEQYF. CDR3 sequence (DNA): TGTGCCAGCAGCTTGGTAGTGGGACAGTCCTACGAGCAGTACTTC.